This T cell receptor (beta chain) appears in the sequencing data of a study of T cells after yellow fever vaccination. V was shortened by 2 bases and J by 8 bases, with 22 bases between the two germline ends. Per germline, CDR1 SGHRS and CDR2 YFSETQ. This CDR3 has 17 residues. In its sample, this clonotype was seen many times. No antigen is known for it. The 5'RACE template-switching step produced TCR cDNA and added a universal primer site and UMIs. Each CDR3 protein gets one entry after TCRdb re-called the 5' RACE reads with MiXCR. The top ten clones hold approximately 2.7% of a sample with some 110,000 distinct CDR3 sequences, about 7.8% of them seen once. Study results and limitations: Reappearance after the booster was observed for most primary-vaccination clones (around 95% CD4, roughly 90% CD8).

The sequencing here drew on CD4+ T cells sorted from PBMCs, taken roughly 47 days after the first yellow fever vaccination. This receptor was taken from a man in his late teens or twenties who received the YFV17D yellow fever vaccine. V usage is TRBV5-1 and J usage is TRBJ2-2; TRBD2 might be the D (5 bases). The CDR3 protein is CASSFPPVGLAEGELFF. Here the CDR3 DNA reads TGCGCCAGCAGCTTCCCCCCCGTCGGACTGGCGGAGGGGGAGCTGTTTTTT.